This T cell receptor beta chain was identified during a study of CD8 T cells in ankylosing spondylitis (TCRdb year 2017). Some background on the complete study: The study set out to find disease-linked TCR variants by profiling T cell receptor beta repertoires in ankylosing spondylitis patients and healthy donors. The whole study cohort included about a hundred healthy donors and about two dozen ankylosing spondylitis patients. Peripheral blood was sampled, and synovial fluid was also collected from ankylosing spondylitis patients.

This clonotype was recorded many times. The antigen it binds to is not known. Base quality data are lacking; no much larger clone is found one base away. Sequencing took place on an Illumina HiSeq 2500. TCR beta libraries were prepared by quantitative 5'-RACE with molecular barcodes. The original pipeline was this. Disease-linked TCR variants were identified with a new computational method built on a probabilistic model of VDJ rearrangement. TCRdb itself trimmed the public reads at Q25 with fastp, ran MiXCR and retained productive beta chains. A single entry per CDR3 protein holds the most common genes and DNA from its merged rows. It is TCRdb's table, rather than the study itself, that gives the V and J calls and clone size. A total of roughly 700,000 distinct CDR3 sequences appear in this sample, about 20% of them only once. Roughly a fifth of the sample is held by the ten biggest clonotypes. Trimming at the junction amounts to 0 bases on V and 7 bases on J, and the germline ends lie 3 bases apart. The CDR3 contains 12 residues, cysteine and phenylalanine counted. Only the CDR3 part of the read is kept: 36 bases, read in frame from the first base. The germline V gene yields SGHAT for CDR1 and FQNNGV for CDR2.

Broad study findings and their caveats: Blood from ankylosing spondylitis patients appeared to be characterized by a TCR beta motif composed of under 10 highly homologous amino acid variants. The disease-linked clones were reported as significantly enriched in matched synovial fluid samples from ankylosing spondylitis patients. The disease-linked clones had a CD8+ phenotype and were found at relatively low frequencies in peripheral blood. Some of the motif variants had been reported before in the synovial fluid and blood of reactive arthritis patients, a finding that suggests common disease-initiation mechanisms.

The specimen was blood, either unsorted or a sorted T cell fraction (not recorded which). This sequence was found in a male donor with ankylosing spondylitis. In this chain, TRBV11-2 is recombined with TRBJ2-2; the D gene cannot be resolved reliably. The CDR3 loop reads CASSLEVGELFF. The nucleotides read TGTGCCAGCAGCTTAGAGGTCGGGGAGCTGTTTTTT. The variable domain in full, with residues beyond the CDR3 obtained from the reference TRBV11-2 and TRBJ2-2 genes, is EAGVAQSPRYKIIEKRQSVAFWCNPISGHATLYWYQQILGQGPKLLIQFQNNGVVDDSQLPKDRFSAERLKGVDSTLKIQPAKLEDSAVYLCASSLEVGELFFGEGSRLTVL.